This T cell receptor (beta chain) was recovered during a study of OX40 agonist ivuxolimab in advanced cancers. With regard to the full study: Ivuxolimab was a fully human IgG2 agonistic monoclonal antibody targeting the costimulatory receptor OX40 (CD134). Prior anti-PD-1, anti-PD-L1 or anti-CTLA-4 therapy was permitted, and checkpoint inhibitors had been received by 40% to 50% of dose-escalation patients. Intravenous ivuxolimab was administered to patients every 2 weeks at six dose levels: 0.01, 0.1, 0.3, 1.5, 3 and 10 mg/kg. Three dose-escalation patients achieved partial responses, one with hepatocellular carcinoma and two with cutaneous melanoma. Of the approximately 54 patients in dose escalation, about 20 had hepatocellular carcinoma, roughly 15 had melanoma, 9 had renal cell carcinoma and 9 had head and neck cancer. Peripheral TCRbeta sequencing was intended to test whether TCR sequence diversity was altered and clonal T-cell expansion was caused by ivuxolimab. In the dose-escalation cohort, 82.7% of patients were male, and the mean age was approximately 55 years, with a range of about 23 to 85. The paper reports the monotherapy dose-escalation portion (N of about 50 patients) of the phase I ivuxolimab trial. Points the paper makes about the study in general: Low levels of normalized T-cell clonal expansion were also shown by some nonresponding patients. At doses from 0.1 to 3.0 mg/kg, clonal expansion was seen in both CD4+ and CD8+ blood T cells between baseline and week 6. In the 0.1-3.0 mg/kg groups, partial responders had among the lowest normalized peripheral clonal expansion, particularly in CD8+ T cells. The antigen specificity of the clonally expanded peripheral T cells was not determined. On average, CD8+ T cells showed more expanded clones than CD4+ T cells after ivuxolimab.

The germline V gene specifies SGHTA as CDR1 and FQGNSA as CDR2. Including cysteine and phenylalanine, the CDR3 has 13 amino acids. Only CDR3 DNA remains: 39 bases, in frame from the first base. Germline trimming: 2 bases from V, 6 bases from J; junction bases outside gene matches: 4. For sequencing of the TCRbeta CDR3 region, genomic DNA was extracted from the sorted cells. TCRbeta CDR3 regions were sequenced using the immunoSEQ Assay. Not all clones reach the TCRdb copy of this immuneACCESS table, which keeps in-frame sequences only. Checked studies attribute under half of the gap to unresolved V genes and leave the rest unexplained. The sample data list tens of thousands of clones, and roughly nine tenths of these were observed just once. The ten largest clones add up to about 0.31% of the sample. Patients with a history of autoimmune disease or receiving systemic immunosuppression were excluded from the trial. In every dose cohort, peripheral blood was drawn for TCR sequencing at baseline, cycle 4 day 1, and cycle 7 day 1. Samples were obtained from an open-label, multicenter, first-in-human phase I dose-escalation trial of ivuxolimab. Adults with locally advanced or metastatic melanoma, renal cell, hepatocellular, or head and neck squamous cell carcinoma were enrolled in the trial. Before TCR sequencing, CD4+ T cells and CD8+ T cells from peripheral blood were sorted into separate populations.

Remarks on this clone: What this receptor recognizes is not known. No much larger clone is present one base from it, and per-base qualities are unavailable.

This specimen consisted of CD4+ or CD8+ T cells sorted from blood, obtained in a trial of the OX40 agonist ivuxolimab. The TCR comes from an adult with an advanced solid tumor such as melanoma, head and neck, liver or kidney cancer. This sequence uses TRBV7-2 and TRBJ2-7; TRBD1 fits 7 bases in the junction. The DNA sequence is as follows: TGTGCCAGCAGCTTATACCAGGGGGTCGAGCAGTACTTC. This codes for CASSLYQGVEQYF.